These 20 T cell receptor beta chains were all obtained from the same sample, sequenced in a study of blood T cell repertoires in COVID-19. Produced via immunoSEQ multiplex PCR; TCRdb's table is partial and in-frame only. The table lists 80,000 to 95,000 clones, about 85% of them singletons. The source material was peripheral blood. The receptors come from a man older than 75 with acute or convalescent COVID-19.

The chain uses TRBV5-8 and TRBJ1-1; D not resolved. This CDR3 contains 16 residues. Looked up from germline, CDR1 is SGHTS and CDR2 is YDEGEE. Trimming removed 0 bases at V and 4 bases at J, with 16 bases between. CDR3 loop: CASSLAAGVVITEAFF. In DNA form, the CDR3 reads TGTGCCAGCAGCTTGGCCGCGGGAGTCGTGATCACTGAAGCTTTCTTT.

This clone was found a few times. The chain couples TRBV7-3 to TRBJ2-3, with 11 bases matching TRBD2. Germline-derived CDR1 and CDR2 are SGHTA and FQGTGA. Trimming removed 5 bases from V and 3 bases from J; junction bases left unmatched: 7. This CDR3 is 16 amino acids long. As DNA, the CDR3 is TGTGCCAGCAGCGACGGGACTAGCGGACGAACAGATACGCAGTATTTT. Translated, it gives CASSDGTSGRTDTQYF.

This clone was found once. The CDR3 DNA follows: TGCAGCGTTGGACTAGCGGATACCTACGAGCAGTACTTC. As protein: CSVGLADTYEQYF. This chain uses TRBV29-1 with TRBJ2-7, with 9 bases that match TRBD2. Trimming took 4 bases from V and 2 from J; bases not matched to a gene: 3. Germline values: CDR1 SQVTM, CDR2 ANQGSEA. This CDR3 spans 13 amino acids.

The chain carries TRBV27 and TRBJ2-7; D is unclear. The CDR3 loop spans 15 amino acids. Germline V gives CDR1 MNHEY, CDR2 SMNVEV (reference sequence). The V and J ends lost 4 bases and 4 bases respectively, with 17 bases between them. The CDR3 region has the DNA TGTGCCAGCAGTTCCGGCCTATCAGAGACTTACGAGCAGTACTTC. It encodes CASSSGLSETYEQYF.

The V and J genes are TRBV19 and TRBJ2-1; 8 nucleotides agree with TRBD2. The CDR3 extends over 16 amino acids. V dropped 8 bases and J dropped 2; count of bases not matched to a gene: 11. CDR1 is LNHDA and CDR2 is SQIVND in the germline V gene (reference sequence). The CDR3 nucleotides read TGTGCCAGTGCGGGATACGGGGGGGTGACCTACAATGAGCAGTTCTTC. Amino acid sequence: CASAGYGGVTYNEQFF. Based on the CDR3 plus reference TRBV19 and TRBJ2-1, the full variable domain is DGGITQSPKYLFRKEGQNVTLSCEQNLNHDAMYWYRQDPGQGLRLIYYSQIVNDFQKGDIAEGYSVSREKKESFPLTVTSAQKNPTAFYLCASAGYGGVTYNEQFFGPGTRLTVL.

As DNA, the CDR3 is TGTGCCAGTACAGGGAACGGGGGGACTAATGAAAAACTGTTTTTT. Translation gives CASTGNGGTNEKLFF. The chain uses TRBV19 and TRBJ1-4, with D tentatively TRBD1 (5 bases). CDR1 LNHDA and CDR2 SQIVND come from the germline V gene (reference sequence). CDR3 size: 15 residues. V lost 7 bases and J lost 2, with 14 bases in between.

As regards this clone: Relative to the germline gene, one junction end is altered; a read error may explain this. The chain employs TRBV6-5 and TRBJ1-1; no clear D gene. CDR1 MNHEY and CDR2 SVGAGI come from the germline V gene. This CDR3 has 11 residues. The CDR3 DNA reads as TGTGCCAGCAGTAGCAAGACTGTAGCTTTCTTT. As protein: CASSSKTVAFF.

This clone was observed once. The V and J genes are TRBV5-1 and TRBJ2-2; D is uncertain. There are 14 residues in the CDR3. The germline V and J ends were trimmed by 0 bases and 3 bases, with 6 bases remaining between them. From germline, CDR1 is SGHRS and CDR2 YFSETQ. The CDR3 is CASSLAPDTGELFF. CDR3 coding DNA: TGCGCCAGCAGCTTGGCCCCGGACACCGGGGAGCTGTTTTTT.

V gene TRBV19 combines with J gene TRBJ2-1; the D gene is possibly TRBD2 (6 bases). V was clipped by 6 bases and J by 9 bases, with 12 bases between them. The CDR3 runs 12 residues. CDR1 and CDR2 from the germline V gene are LNHDA and SQIVND (reference sequence). Here the CDR3 DNA reads TGTGCCAGTAGACTAGCAGAGAGTGAGCAGTTCTTC. This sequence encodes CASRLAESEQFF.

This chain joins TRBV19 and TRBJ1-1; maybe TRBD1 (6 bases). The CDR3 has 14 amino acids. Trimming shortened V by 5 bases and J by 1 base, and 11 bases separated the two germline ends. Germline V gene sequence: CDR1 LNHDA, CDR2 SQIVND (reference sequence). The CDR3 region is CASSVDRQNTEAFF. CDR3 DNA sequence: TGTGCCAGTAGTGTGGACAGACAGAACACTGAAGCTTTCTTT.

The table lists this clone with a count of one. This rearrangement joins TRBV11-2 to TRBJ2-7, with D unclear. The V gene's germline CDR1 is SGHAT and CDR2 FQNNGV. The CDR3 is made up of 11 amino acids. Trimming removed 0 bases from V and 6 bases from J, with 3 bases in between. For the CDR3, the DNA is TGTGCCAGCAGCTTAGACTTCGAGCAGTACTTC. It encodes CASSLDFEQYF.

The chain employs TRBV6-5 and TRBJ2-7; TRBD1 agrees at 7 bases. With V trimmed by 0 bases and J by 5 bases, 7 bases remained unmatched. The germline CDR1 and CDR2 sequences are MNHEY and SVGAGI. CDR3 length: 15 residues. The CDR3 sequence: CASSYSTNRGNEQYF. The CDR3 DNA reads as TGTGCCAGCAGTTACTCGACGAACAGGGGTAACGAGCAGTACTTC.

This clone occurred a few times. This chain links TRBV29-1 with TRBJ1-2, with TRBD1 identical over 8 bases. The CDR3 totals 14 residues. Germline V gene lookup returns CDR1 SQVTM and CDR2 ANQGSEA. The junction had 6 bases not matched to a gene; V was cut back by 4 bases and J by 2 bases. In DNA form, the CDR3 reads TGCAGCGTTGTAAGGCCAGGGGGCAACTATGGCTACACCTTC. It specifies CSVVRPGGNYGYTF.

The chain uses TRBV7-3 and TRBJ2-6; 7 bases are a match to TRBD2. Germline V gene lookup returns CDR1 SGHTA and CDR2 FQGTGA. This CDR3 spans 18 amino acids. V lost 8 bases and J lost 0; bases outside the gene matches: 13. The CDR3 is CASAMDLGGISGANVLTF. DNA of the CDR3: TGTGCCAGCGCAATGGACCTGGGGGGGATCTCTGGGGCCAACGTCCTGACTTTC.

The chain has TRBV7-3 and TRBJ1-4; D possibly corresponds to TRBD1 (6 bases). V was cut by 5 bases and J by 10 bases, with 17 bases left in between. Looked up from germline, CDR1 is SGHTA and CDR2 is FQGTGA. The CDR3 is 14 residues long. The CDR3 DNA is TGTGCCAGCAGCCTTCAGGGGCCAGGCGGAAAACTGTTTTTT. It yields the protein CASSLQGPGGKLFF.

The chain joins TRBV24-1 to TRBJ2-3; D may be TRBD1 (5 bases). V was trimmed by 11 bases and J by 2 bases, leaving 10 bases between them. From germline, CDR1 is KGHDR and CDR2 SFDVKD. The CDR3 is 12 amino acids. The CDR3 bases are TGTGCCATTAAGACAGACACAGATACGCAGTATTTT. Its protein is CAIKTDTDTQYF.

The chain couples TRBV5-4 to TRBJ2-5; D is possibly TRBD2 (5 bases). This CDR3 is built from 15 residues. Per the germline V gene, CDR1 is SGHNT and CDR2 is YYREEE (reference sequence). The V gene lost 0 bases and the J gene lost 2 bases, with 11 bases spanning the gap. CDR3 protein: CASSLESWEQETQYF. In DNA form, the CDR3 reads TGTGCCAGCAGCTTGGAGTCGTGGGAGCAAGAGACCCAGTACTTC.

V gene TRBV19 combines with J gene TRBJ1-5; D uncertain. Trimming took 5 bases from V and 4 from J, leaving 12 bases between them. The CDR3 spans 14 residues. In germline, CDR1 is LNHDA, CDR2 SQIVND (reference sequence). CDR3 sequence: CASSAREENQPQHF. The CDR3 nucleotides read TGTGCCAGTAGTGCGAGGGAAGAGAATCAGCCCCAGCATTTT.

This chain links TRBV7-9 with TRBJ1-5; D gene uncertain. Germline V gene data show CDR1 as SEHNR and CDR2 as FQNEAQ (reference sequence). This CDR3 spans 14 amino acids. With 3 bases removed from V and 0 bases from J, the gap between germline ends came to 6 bases. The DNA for the CDR3 is TGTGCCAGCAGCTTTACATCTAGCAATCAGCCCCAGCATTTT. It codes for CASSFTSSNQPQHF.

The V gene is TRBV28, the J gene TRBJ1-1; D may be TRBD1 (5 bases). The germline CDR1 and CDR2 sequences are MDHEN and SYDVKM. Trimming removed 3 bases from V and 4 bases from J, with 12 bases in between. The CDR3 extends over 14 amino acids. CDR3 sequence reads: CASSLGGFGTEAFF. As DNA, the CDR3 is TGTGCCAGCAGTTTGGGGGGGTTCGGCACTGAAGCTTTCTTT. Using reference TRBV28 and TRBJ1-1 for the parts outside the CDR3, the full variable domain is DVKVTQSSRYLVKRTGEKVFLECVQDMDHENMFWYRQDPGLGLRLIYFSYDVKMKEKGDIPEGYSVSREKKERFSLILESASTNQTSMYLCASSLGGFGTEAFFGQGTRLTVV.